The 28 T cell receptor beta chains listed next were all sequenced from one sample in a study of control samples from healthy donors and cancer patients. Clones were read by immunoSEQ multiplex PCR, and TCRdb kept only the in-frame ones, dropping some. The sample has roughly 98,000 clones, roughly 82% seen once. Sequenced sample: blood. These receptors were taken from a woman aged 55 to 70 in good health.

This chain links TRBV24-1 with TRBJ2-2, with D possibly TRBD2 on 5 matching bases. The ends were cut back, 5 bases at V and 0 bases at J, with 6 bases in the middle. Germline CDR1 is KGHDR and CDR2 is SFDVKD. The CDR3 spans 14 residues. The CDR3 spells CATSGRSNTGELFF. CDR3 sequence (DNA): TGTGCCACCAGTGGGAGGTCGAACACCGGGGAGCTGTTTTTT.

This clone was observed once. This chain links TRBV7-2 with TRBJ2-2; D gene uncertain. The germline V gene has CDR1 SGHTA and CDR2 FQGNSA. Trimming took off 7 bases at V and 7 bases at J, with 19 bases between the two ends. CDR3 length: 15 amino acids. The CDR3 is CASKTAPRVHGELFF. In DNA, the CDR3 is TGTGCCAGCAAGACGGCCCCTAGAGTCCACGGGGAGCTGTTTTTT.

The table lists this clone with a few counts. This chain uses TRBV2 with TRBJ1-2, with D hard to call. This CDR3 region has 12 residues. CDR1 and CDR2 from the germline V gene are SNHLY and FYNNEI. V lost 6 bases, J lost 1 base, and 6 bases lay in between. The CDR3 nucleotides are TGTGCCAGCAGGCAGAATAACTATGGCTACACCTTC. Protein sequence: CASRQNNYGYTF.

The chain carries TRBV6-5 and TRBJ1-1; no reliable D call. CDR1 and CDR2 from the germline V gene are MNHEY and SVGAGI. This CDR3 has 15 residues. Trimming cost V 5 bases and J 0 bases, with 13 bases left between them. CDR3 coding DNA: TGTGCCAGCAGTCCACGACGTCTGATGAACACTGAAGCTTTCTTT. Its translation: CASSPRRLMNTEAFF.

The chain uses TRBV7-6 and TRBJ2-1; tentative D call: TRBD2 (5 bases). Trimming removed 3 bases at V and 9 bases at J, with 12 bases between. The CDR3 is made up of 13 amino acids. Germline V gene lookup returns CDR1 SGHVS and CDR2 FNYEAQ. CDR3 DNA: TGTGCCAGCAGCTTCCAAACGGGAAGTGAGCAGTTCTTC. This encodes CASSFQTGSEQFF.

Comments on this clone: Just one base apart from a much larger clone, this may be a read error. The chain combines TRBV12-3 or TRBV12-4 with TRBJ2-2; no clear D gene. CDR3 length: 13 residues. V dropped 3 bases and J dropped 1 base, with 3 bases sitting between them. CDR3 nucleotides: TGTGCCAGCAGTTTGCAGAACACCGGGGAGCTGTTTTTT. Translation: CASSLQNTGELFF.

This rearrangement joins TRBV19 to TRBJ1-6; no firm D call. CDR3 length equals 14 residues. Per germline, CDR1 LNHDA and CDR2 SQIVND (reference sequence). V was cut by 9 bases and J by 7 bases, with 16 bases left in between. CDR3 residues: CASPHGQKNSPLHF. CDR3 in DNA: TGTGCCAGCCCCCACGGGCAGAAGAATTCACCCCTCCACTTT.

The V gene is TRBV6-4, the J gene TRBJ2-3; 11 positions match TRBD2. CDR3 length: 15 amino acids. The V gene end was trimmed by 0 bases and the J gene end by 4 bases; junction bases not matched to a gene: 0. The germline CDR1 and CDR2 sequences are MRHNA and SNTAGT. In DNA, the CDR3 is TGTGCCAGCAGTGACTCTAGCGGGGGGGCAGATACGCAGTATTTT. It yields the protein CASSDSSGGADTQYF.

CDR3 protein: CASSAQGNENQPQHF. The CDR3 DNA reads TGTGCCAGCTCGGCACAGGGAAATGAGAATCAGCCCCAGCATTTT. This chain connects TRBV18 to TRBJ1-5; D possibly corresponds to TRBD1 (6 bases). The CDR3 is made up of 15 amino acids. The V and J ends lost 6 bases and 4 bases respectively, with 16 bases between them. Germline loops: CDR1 KGHSH, CDR2 LQKENI.

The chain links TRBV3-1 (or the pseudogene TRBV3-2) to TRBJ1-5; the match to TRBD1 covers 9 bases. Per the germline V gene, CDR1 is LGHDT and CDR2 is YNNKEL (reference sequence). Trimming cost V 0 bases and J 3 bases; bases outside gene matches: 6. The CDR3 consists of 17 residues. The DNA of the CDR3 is TGTGCCAGCAGCCAAGATCGGGGACAGGGCAACAATCAGCCCCAGCATTTT. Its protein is CASSQDRGQGNNQPQHF.

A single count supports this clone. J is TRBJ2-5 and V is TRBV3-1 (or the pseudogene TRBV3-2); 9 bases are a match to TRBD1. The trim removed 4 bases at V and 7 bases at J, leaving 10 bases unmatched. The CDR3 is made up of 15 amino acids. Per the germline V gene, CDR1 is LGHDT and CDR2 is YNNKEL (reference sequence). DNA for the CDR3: TGTGCCAGCAGCCTAGGGACAGGGTGGAGTATGACCCAGTACTTC. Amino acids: CASSLGTGWSMTQYF.

The CDR3 region is CASSLGAGQGYGYTF. CDR3 bases: TGTGCCAGCAGCTTGGGGGCGGGTCAGGGCTATGGCTACACCTTC. This chain connects TRBV7-2 to TRBJ1-2, with D perhaps matching TRBD1 (6 bases). Germline V gene sequence: CDR1 SGHTA, CDR2 FQGNSA. Between the trimmed V and J ends, which lost 3 bases and 4 bases, there was a span of 15 bases. The length of the CDR3 is 15 residues.

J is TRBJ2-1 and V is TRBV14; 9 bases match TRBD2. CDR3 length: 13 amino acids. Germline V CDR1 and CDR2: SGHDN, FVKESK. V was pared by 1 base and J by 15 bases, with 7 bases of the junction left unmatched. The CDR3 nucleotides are TGTGCCAGCAGCCAAGCCTCCGGGACTAGCCCGTTCTTC. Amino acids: CASSQASGTSPFF.

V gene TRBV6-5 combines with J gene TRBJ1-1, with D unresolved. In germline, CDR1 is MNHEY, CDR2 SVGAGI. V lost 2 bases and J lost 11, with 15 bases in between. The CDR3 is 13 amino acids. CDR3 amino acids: CASSYLQRLSAFF. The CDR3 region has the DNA TGTGCCAGCAGTTACCTCCAGAGGCTATCGGCTTTCTTT.

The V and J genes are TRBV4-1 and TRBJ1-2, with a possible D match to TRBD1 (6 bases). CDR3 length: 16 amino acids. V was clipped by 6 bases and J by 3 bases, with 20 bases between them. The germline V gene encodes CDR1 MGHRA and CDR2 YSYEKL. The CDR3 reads CASRHIAQGKDYGYTF. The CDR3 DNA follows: TGCGCCAGCAGGCACATTGCACAGGGAAAGGACTATGGCTACACCTTC.

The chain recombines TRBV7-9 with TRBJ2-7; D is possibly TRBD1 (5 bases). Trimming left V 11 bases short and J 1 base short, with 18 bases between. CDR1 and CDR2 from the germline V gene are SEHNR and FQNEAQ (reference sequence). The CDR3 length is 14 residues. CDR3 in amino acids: CASSGPGSSYEQYF. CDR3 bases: TGTGCCTCTTCAGGGCCAGGTAGTTCCTACGAGCAGTACTTC.

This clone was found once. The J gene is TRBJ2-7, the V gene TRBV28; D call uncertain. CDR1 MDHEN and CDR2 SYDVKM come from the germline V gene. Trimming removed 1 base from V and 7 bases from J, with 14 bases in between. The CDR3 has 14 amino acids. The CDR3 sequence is CASSLLRTYWEQYF. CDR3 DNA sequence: TGTGCCAGCAGTTTATTGCGGACCTACTGGGAGCAGTACTTC. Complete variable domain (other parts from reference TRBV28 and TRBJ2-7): DVKVTQSSRYLVKRTGEKVFLECVQDMDHENMFWYRQDPGLGLRLIYFSYDVKMKEKGDIPEGYSVSREKKERFSLILESASTNQTSMYLCASSLLRTYWEQYFGPGTRLTVT.

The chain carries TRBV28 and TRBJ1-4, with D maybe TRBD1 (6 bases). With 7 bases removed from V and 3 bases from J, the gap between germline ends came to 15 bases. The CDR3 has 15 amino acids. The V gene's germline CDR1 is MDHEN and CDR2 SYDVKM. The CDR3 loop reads CASTLTGASNEKLFF. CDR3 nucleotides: TGTGCCAGCACCCTTACGGGGGCGTCTAATGAAAAACTGTTTTTT. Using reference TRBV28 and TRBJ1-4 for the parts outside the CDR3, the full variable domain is DVKVTQSSRYLVKRTGEKVFLECVQDMDHENMFWYRQDPGLGLRLIYFSYDVKMKEKGDIPEGYSVSREKKERFSLILESASTNQTSMYLCASTLTGASNEKLFFGSGTQLSVL.

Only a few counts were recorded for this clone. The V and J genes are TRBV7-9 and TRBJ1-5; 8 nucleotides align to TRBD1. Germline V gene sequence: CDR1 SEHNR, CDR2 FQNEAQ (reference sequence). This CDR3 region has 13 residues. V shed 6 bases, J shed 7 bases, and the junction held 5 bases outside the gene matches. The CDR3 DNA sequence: TGTGCCAGCAGTGAACAGGGGGGACAGCCCCAGCATTTT. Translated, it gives CASSEQGGQPQHF.

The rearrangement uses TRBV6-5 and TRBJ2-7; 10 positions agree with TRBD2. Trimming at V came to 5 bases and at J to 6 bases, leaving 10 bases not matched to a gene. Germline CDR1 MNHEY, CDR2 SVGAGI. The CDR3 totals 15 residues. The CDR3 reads CASSPSTSGKLEQYF. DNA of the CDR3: TGTGCCAGCAGTCCCAGTACTAGCGGGAAACTCGAGCAGTACTTC.

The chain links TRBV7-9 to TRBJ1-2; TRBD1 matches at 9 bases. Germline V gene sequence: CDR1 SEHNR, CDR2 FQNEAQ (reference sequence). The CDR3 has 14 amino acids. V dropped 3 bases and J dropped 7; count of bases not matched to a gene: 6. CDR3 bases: TGTGCCAGCAGCTTCGGACAGGGGTCGGTTGGCTACACCTTC. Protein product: CASSFGQGSVGYTF.

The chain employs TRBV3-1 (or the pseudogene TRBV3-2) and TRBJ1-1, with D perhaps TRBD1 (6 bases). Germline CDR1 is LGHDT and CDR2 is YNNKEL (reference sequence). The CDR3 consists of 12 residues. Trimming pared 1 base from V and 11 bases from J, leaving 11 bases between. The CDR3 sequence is CASSQGGRMAFF. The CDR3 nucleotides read TGTGCCAGCAGCCAAGGGGGGCGGATGGCTTTCTTT.

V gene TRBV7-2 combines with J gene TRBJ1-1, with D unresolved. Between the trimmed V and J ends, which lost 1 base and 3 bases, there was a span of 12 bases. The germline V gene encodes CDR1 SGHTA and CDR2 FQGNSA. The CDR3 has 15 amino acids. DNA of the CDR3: TGTGCCAGCAGCTTAGATAGGTGGGGAGACACTGAAGCTTTCTTT. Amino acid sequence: CASSLDRWGDTEAFF.

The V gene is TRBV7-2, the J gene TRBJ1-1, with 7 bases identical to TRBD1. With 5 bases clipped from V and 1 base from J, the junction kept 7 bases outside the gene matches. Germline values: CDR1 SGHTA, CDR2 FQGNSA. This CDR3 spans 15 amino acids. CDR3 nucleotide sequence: TGTGCCAGCAGCATACAGGGGAGGGGGAACACTGAAGCTTTCTTT. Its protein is CASSIQGRGNTEAFF.

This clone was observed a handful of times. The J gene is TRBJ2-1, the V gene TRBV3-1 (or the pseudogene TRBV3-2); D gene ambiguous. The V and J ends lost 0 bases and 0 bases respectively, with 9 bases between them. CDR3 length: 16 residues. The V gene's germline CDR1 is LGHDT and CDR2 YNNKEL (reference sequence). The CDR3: CASSQEPEPSYNEQFF. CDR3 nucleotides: TGTGCCAGCAGCCAAGAGCCAGAACCCTCCTACAATGAGCAGTTCTTC.

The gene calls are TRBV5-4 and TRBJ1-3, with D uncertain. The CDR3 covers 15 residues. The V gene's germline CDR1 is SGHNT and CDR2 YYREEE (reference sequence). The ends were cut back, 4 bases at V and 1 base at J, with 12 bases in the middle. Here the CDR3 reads CASSRQAASGNTIYF. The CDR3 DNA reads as TGTGCCAGCAGCCGACAAGCAGCATCTGGAAACACCATATATTTT.

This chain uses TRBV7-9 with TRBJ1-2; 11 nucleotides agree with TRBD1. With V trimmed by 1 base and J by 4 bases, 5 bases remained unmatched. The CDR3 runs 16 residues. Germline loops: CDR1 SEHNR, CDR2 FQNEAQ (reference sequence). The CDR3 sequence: CASSLVSGQGAYGYTF. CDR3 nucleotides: TGTGCCAGCAGCTTAGTAAGCGGACAGGGGGCCTATGGCTACACCTTC.

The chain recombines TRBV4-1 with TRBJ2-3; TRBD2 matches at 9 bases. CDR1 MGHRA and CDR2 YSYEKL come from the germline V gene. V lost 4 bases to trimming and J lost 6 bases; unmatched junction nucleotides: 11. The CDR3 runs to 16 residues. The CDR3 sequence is CASSRVVAGASDTQYF. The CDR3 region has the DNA TGCGCCAGCAGCCGTGTGGTAGCGGGGGCTTCGGATACGCAGTATTTT.